Here is one TCR beta chain with its context. The time point is: blood 4 weeks post-SBRT, at nephrectomy. Treatment indicated: 15 Gy SBRT to primary tumor, nephrectomy 4 weeks later. This record belongs to a study of radiation and T cells in renal cell carcinoma. Generated by immunoSEQ multiplex PCR, the TCRdb table keeps only in-frame clones and is missing some. The sample shows tens of thousands of clones, just under 85% of them seen only once. After removal of 7 bases from V and 7 bases from J, the junction contained 15 bases not matched to a gene. The CDR3 spans 16 residues. CDR1 is MDHEN and CDR2 is SYDVKM in the germline V gene.

The chain employs TRBV28 and TRBJ1-3; TRBD1 matches at 8 bases. Source: blood, taken from a patient whose treatment included radiotherapy and nephrectomy. This clonotype was obtained from a man over 45 with renal cell carcinoma. The DNA of the CDR3 is TGTGCCAGCACCCTGACAGGGGAGGTCTTGTGGAACACCATATATTTT. This translates into CASTLTGEVLWNTIYF.